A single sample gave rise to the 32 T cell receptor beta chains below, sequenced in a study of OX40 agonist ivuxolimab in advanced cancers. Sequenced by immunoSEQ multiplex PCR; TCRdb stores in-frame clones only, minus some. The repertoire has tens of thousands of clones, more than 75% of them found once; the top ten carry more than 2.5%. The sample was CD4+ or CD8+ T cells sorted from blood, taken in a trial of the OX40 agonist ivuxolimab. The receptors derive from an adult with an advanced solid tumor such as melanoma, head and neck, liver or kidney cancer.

CDR3 amino acids: CASRRVTNSPLHF. The CDR3 nucleotides are TGTGCCAGCCGGAGGGTAACTAATTCACCCCTCCACTTT. V usage is TRBV6-5 and J usage is TRBJ1-6; no reliable D call. CDR3 length: 13 residues. The germline CDR1 and CDR2 sequences are MNHEY and SVGAGI. V was cut by 8 bases and J by 6 bases, with 11 bases left in between.

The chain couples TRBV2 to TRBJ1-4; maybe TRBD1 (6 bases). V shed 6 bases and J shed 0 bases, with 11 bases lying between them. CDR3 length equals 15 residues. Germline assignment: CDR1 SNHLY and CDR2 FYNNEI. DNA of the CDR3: TGTGCCAGCAGCGGTCGGACAGCAACTAATGAAAAACTGTTTTTT. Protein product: CASSGRTATNEKLFF.

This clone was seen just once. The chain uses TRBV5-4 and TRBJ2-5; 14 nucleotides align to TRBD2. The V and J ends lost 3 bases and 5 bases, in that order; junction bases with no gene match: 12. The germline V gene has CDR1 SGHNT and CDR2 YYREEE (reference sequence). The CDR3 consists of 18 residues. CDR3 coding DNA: TGTGCCAGCAGCTCAACCGGGACTAGCGGGGGAGGGAGGGAGACCCAGTACTTC. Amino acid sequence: CASSSTGTSGGGRETQYF.

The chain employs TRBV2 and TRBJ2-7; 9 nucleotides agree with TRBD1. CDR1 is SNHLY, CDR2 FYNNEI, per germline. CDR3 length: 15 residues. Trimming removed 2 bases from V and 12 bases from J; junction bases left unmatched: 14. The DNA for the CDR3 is TGTGCCAGCAGTGAACTTGGGACAGGGTCCAGTCGGGGGTACTTC. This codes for CASSELGTGSSRGYF.

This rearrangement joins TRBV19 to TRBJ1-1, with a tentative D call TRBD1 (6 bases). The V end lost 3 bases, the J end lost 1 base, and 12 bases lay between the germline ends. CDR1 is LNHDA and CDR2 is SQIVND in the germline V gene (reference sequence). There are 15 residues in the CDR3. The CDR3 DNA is TGTGCCAGTAGTATCCAGACAGGCGCGAACACTGAAGCTTTCTTT. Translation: CASSIQTGANTEAFF.

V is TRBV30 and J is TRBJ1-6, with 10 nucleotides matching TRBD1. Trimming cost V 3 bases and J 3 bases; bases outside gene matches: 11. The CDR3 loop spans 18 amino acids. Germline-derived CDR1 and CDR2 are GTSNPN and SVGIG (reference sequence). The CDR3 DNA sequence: TGTGCCTGGAGCGAGCTAGACAGGGGGCGATTCTATAATTCACCCCTCCACTTT. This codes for CAWSELDRGRFYNSPLHF.

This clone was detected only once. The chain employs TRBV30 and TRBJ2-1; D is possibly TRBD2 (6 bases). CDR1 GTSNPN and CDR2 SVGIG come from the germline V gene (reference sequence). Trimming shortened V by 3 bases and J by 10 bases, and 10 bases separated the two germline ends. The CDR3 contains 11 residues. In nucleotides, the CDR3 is TGTGCCTGGAGCAGACTAGACGAGCAGTTCTTC. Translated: CAWSRLDEQFF.

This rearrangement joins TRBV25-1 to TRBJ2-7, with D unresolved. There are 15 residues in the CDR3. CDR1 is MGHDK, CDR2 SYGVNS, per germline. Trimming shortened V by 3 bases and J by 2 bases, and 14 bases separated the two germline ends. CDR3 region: CASSEKGYETYEQYF. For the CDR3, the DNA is TGTGCCAGCAGTGAGAAGGGATACGAGACCTACGAGCAGTACTTC.

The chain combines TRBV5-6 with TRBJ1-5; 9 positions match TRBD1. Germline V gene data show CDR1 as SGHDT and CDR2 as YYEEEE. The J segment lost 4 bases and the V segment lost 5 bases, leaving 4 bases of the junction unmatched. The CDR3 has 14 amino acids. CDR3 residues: CASSGTGWNQPQHF. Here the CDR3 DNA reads TGTGCCAGCAGTGGGACAGGGTGGAATCAGCCCCAGCATTTT. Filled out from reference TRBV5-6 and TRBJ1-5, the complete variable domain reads DAGVTQSPTHLIKTRGQQVTLRCSPKSGHDTVSWYQQALGQGPQFIFQYYEEEERQRGNFPDRFSGHQFPNYSSELNVNALLLGDSALYLCASSGTGWNQPQHFGDGTRLSIL.

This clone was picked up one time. The CDR3: CASSLSIRAGGPQETQYF. The DNA of the CDR3 is TGTGCCAGCAGCTTGAGTATACGGGCGGGGGGGCCCCAAGAGACCCAGTACTTC. The chain uses TRBV5-4 and TRBJ2-5; 9 bases align to TRBD2. The CDR3 contains 18 residues. J gave up 1 base and V 1 base, and 11 bases lay outside the gene matches. The germline gives CDR1 SGHNT, CDR2 YYREEE (reference sequence).

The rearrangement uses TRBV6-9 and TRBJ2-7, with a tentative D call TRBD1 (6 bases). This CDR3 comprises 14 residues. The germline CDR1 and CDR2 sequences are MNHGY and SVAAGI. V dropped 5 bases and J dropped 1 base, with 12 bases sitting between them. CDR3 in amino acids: CASSEQGGSYEQYF. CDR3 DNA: TGTGCCAGCAGTGAACAGGGTGGTTCCTACGAGCAGTACTTC.

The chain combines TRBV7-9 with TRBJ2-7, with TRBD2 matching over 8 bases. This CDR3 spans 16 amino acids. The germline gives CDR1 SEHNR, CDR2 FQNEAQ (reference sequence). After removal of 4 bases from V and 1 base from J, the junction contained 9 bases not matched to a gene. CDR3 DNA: TGTGCCAGCAGCTACTTAGCGGGGAGACTTTCCTACGAGCAGTACTTC. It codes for CASSYLAGRLSYEQYF.

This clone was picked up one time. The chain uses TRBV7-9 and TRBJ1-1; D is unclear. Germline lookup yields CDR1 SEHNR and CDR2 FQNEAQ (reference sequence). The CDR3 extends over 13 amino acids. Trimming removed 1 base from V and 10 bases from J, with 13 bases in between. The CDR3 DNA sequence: TGTGCCAGCAGCTTAGGCGTCCTCCCGGGAGCTTTCTTT. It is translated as CASSLGVLPGAFF.

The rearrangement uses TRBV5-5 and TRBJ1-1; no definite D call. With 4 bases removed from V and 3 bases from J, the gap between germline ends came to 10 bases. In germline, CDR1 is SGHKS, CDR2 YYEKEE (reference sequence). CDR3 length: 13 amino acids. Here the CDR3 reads CASSVLRDTEAFF. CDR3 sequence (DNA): TGTGCCAGCAGCGTTCTTCGGGACACTGAAGCTTTCTTT.

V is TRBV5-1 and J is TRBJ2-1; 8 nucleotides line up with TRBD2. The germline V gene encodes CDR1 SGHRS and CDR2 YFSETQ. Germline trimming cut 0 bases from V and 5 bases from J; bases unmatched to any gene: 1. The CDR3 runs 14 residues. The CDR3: CASSLDGGDNEQFF. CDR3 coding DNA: TGCGCCAGCAGCTTGGACGGGGGGGACAATGAGCAGTTCTTC.

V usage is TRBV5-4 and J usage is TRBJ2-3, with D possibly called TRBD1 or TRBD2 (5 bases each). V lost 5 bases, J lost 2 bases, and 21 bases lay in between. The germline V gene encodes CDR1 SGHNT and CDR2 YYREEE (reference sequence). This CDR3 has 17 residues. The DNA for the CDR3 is TGTGCCAGCAGGTCCGGGACCTCTAACTCGATCACAGATACGCAGTATTTT. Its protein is CASRSGTSNSITDTQYF.

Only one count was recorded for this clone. CDR3 region: CASRDYTHYEQYF. Here the CDR3 DNA reads TGTGCCAGCAGAGATTATACTCATTACGAGCAGTACTTC. The chain has TRBV6-5 and TRBJ2-7; D gene unclear. The CDR3 contains 13 residues. Germline V gene data show CDR1 as MNHEY and CDR2 as SVGAGI. The V and J ends lost 6 bases and 4 bases respectively, with 13 bases between them.

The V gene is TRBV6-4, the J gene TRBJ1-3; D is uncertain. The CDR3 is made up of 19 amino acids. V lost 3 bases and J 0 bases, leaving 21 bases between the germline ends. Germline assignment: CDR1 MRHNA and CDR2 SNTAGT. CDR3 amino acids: CASSEGRKRGFRSGNTIYF. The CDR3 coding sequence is TGTGCCAGCAGTGAGGGAAGGAAGAGAGGGTTCCGCTCTGGAAACACCATATATTTT.

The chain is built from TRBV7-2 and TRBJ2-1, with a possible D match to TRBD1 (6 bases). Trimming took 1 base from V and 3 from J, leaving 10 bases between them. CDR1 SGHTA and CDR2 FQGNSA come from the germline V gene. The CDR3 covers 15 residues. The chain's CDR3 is CASSLGQGFYNEQFF. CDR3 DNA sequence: TGTGCCAGCAGCTTAGGTCAGGGGTTCTACAATGAGCAGTTCTTC. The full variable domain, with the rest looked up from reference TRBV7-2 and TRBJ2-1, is GAGVSQSPSNKVTEKGKDVELRCDPISGHTALYWYRQSLGQGLEFLIYFQGNSAPDKSGLPSDRFSAERTGGSVSTLTIQRTQQEDSAVYLCASSLGQGFYNEQFFGPGTRLTVL.

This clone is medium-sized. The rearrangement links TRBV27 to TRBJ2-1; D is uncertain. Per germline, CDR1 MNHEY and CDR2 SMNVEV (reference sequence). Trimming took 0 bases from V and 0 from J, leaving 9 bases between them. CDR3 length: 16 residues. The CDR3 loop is CASSLSLSRSYNEQFF. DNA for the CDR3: TGTGCCAGCAGTTTATCGTTAAGTCGCTCCTACAATGAGCAGTTCTTC.

The CDR3 nucleotides are TGTGCCAGCAGCTTAGGGCTAGCGGGGGCCCGAAACACAGATACGCAGTATTTT. This translates into CASSLGLAGARNTDTQYF. The rearrangement uses TRBV7-9 and TRBJ2-3, with 10 bases matching TRBD2. The CDR3 runs to 18 residues. Germline values: CDR1 SEHNR, CDR2 FQNEAQ (reference sequence). The ends lost 1 base at V and 2 bases at J; junction bases unmatched: 9.

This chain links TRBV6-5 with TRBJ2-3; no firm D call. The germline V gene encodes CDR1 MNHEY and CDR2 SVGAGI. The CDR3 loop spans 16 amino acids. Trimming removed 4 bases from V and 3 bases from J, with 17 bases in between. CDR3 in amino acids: CASSSILRRLTDTQYF. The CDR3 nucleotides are TGTGCCAGCAGTTCAATCTTAAGACGGCTTACAGATACGCAGTATTTT.

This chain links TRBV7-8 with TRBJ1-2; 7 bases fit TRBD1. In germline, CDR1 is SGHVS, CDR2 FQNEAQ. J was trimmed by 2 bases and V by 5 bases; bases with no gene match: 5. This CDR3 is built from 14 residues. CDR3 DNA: TGTGCCAGCAGCCTGGGACAGCCAAACTATGGCTACACCTTC. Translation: CASSLGQPNYGYTF.

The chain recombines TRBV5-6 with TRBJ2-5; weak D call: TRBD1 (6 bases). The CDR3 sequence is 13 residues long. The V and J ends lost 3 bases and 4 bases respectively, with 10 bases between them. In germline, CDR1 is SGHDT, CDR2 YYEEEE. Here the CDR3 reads CASSSGQGETQYF. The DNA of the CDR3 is TGTGCCAGCAGCTCGGGACAAGGAGAGACCCAGTACTTC.

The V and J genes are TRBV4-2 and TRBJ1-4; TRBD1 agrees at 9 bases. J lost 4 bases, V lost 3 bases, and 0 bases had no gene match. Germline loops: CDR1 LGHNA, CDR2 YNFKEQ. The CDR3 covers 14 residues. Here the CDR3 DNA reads TGTGCCAGCAGCCAGGGACAGGGTAATGAAAAACTGTTTTTT. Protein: CASSQGQGNEKLFF.

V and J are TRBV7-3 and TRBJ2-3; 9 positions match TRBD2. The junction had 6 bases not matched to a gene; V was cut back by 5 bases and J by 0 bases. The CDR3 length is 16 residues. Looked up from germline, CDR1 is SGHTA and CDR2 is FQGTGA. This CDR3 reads CASSPQRGVSTDTQYF. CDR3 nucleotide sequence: TGTGCCAGCAGCCCCCAGCGGGGGGTTAGCACAGATACGCAGTATTTT.

The CDR3 region has the DNA TGTGCCAGCAGTTTATTTCCGAACTCTAATGAAAAACTGTTTTTT. Amino acids: CASSLFPNSNEKLFF. J is TRBJ1-4 and V is TRBV27; the D is unclear. The CDR3 totals 15 residues. Germline CDR1 is MNHEY and CDR2 is SMNVEV (reference sequence). V was pared by 1 base and J by 3 bases, with 9 bases between.

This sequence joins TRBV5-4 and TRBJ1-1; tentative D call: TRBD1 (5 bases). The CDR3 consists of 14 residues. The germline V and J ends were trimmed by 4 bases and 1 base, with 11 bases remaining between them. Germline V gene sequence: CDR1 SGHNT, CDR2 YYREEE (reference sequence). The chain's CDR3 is CASSTPRANTEAFF. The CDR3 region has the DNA TGTGCCAGCAGCACCCCCAGGGCGAACACTGAAGCTTTCTTT. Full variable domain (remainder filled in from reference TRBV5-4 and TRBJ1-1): ETGVTQSPTHLIKTRGQQVTLRCSSQSGHNTVSWYQQALGQGPQFIFQYYREEENGRGNFPPRFSGLQFPNYSSELNVNALELDDSALYLCASSTPRANTEAFFGQGTRLTVV.

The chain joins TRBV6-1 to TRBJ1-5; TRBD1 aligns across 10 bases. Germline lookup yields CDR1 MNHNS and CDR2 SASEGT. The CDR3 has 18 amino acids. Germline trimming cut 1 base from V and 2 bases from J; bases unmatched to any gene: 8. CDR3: CASSEVNRGTGGNQPQHF. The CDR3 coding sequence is TGTGCCAGCAGTGAAGTAAACCGCGGGACAGGGGGCAATCAGCCCCAGCATTTT.

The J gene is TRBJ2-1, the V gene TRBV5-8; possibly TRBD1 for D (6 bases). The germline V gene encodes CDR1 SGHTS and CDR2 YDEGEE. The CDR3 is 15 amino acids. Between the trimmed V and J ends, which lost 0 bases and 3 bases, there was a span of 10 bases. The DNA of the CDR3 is TGTGCCAGCAGCTTGGTGGGGGCGAGCTACAATGAGCAGTTCTTC. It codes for CASSLVGASYNEQFF.

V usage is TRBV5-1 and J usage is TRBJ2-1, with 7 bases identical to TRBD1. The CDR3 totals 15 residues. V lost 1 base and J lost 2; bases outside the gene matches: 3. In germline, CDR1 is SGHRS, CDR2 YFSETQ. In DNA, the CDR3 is TGCGCCAGCAGCTTGATCAGGGGGACCTACAATGAGCAGTTCTTC. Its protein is CASSLIRGTYNEQFF.

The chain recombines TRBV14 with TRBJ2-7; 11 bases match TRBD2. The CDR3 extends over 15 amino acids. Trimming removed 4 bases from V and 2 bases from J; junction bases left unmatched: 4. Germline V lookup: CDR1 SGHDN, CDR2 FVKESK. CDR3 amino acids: CASSRGTSGPYEQYF. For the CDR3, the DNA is TGTGCCAGCAGCCGAGGGACTAGCGGACCCTACGAGCAGTACTTC.